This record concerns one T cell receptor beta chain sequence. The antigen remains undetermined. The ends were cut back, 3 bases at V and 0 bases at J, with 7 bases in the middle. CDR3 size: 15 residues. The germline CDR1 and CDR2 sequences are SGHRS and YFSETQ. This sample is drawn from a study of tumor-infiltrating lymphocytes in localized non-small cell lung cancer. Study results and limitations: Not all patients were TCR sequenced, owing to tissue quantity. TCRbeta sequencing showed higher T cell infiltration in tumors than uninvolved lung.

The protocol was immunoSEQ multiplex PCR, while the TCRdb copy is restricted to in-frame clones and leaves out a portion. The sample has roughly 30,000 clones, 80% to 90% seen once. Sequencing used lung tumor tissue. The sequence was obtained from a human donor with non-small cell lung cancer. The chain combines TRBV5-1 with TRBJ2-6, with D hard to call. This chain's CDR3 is CASSWTHSGANVLTF. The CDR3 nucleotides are TGCGCCAGCAGCTGGACCCACTCTGGGGCCAACGTCCTGACTTTC. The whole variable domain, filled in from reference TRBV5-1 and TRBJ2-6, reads KAGVTQTPRYLIKTRGQQVTLSCSPISGHRSVSWYQQTPGQGLQFLFEYFSETQRNKGNFPGRFSGRQFSNSRSEMNVSTLELGDSALYLCASSWTHSGANVLTFGAGSRLTVL.